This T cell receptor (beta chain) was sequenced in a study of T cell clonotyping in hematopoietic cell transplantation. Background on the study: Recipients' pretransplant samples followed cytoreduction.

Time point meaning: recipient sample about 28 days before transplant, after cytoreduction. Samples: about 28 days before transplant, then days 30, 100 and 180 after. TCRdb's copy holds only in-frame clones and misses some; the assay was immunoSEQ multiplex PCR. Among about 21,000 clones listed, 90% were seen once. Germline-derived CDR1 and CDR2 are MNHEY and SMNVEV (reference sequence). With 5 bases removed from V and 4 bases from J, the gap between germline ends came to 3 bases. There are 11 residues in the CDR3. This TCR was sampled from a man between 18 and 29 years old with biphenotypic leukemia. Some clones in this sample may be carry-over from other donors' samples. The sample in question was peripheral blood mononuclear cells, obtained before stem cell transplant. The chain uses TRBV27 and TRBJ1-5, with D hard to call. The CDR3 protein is CASSRNQPQHF. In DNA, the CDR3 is TGTGCCAGCAGTAGAAATCAGCCCCAGCATTTT.